The 22 T cell receptor beta chains reported below all come from one sample, sequenced in a study of graft-versus-host responses after intestinal transplantation. These receptors have no known antigen. TCRdb's table, derived via immunoSEQ multiplex PCR, lists solely in-frame clones and lacks some. The sample has fewer than 65,000 clones, 89% seen once; the top ten hold approximately 0.6%. Sequenced here: unstimulated CD4+ T cells sorted from spleen or lymph node cells, sampled before transplant. The source is a human donor who was the organ donor for an intestinal transplant.

The V call is TRBV28, the J call TRBJ2-3; 9 nucleotides match TRBD1. CDR1 is MDHEN, CDR2 SYDVKM, per germline. Losses at the gene ends were 3 bases for V and 3 bases for J; bases not matched to a gene: 4. This CDR3 region has 15 residues. This CDR3 is CASSLGGQGTDTQYF. The CDR3 region has the DNA TGTGCCAGCAGTTTGGGGGGACAGGGAACAGATACGCAGTATTTT. The full variable domain, its missing parts supplied by reference TRBV28 and TRBJ2-3, is DVKVTQSSRYLVKRTGEKVFLECVQDMDHENMFWYRQDPGLGLRLIYFSYDVKMKEKGDIPEGYSVSREKKERFSLILESASTNQTSMYLCASSLGGQGTDTQYFGPGTRLTVL.

The chain links TRBV6-1 to TRBJ1-5; D remains unclear. V lost 2 bases and J lost 6, with 8 bases in between. Germline assignment: CDR1 MNHNS and CDR2 SASEGT. The CDR3 is 13 amino acids. The CDR3 bases are TGTGCCAGCAGTGAATCCCTAGGTCAGCCCCAGCATTTT. Amino acid sequence: CASSESLGQPQHF.

This clone was seen a single time. The CDR3 bases are TGCGCCAGCAGCCAAGAATTCGCTGAGGGAAAAGCTCTCCTAAACATTCAGTACTTC. Translated, it gives CASSQEFAEGKALLNIQYF. The chain recombines TRBV4-1 with TRBJ2-4; tentatively, D is TRBD2 (5 bases). From germline, CDR1 is MGHRA and CDR2 YSYEKL. Trimming pared 0 bases from V and 6 bases from J, leaving 24 bases between. The length of the CDR3 is 19 residues.

This rearrangement joins TRBV7-3 to TRBJ2-3; TRBD2 agrees at 7 bases. Unmatched junction bases numbered 4, after V lost 1 base and J lost 3 bases. This CDR3 has 15 residues. Looked up from germline, CDR1 is SGHTA and CDR2 is FQGTGA. The CDR3 reads CASSLRASGTDTQYF. CDR3 bases: TGTGCCAGCAGCTTAAGGGCTAGCGGAACAGATACGCAGTATTTT. The entire variable domain, with the rest obtained from reference TRBV7-3 and TRBJ2-3, is as follows: GAGVSQTPSNKVTEKGKYVELRCDPISGHTALYWYRQSLGQGPEFLIYFQGTGAADDSGLPNDRFFAVRPEGSVSTLKIQRTERGDSAVYLCASSLRASGTDTQYFGPGTRLTVL.

V is TRBV5-1 and J is TRBJ2-6; TRBD1 matches 9 bases. This CDR3 has 16 residues. V dropped 7 bases and J dropped 1; count of bases not matched to a gene: 6. Looked up from germline, CDR1 is SGHRS and CDR2 is YFSETQ. CDR3 coding DNA: TGCGCCAGCGGGACAGGGCCCTCATCTGGGGCCAACGTCCTGACTTTC. This translates into CASGTGPSSGANVLTF.

The V call is TRBV7-2, the J call TRBJ2-7; 7 bases are shared with TRBD1. Germline CDR1 reads SGHTA; CDR2 reads FQGNSA. This CDR3 comprises 15 residues. The trim removed 1 base at V and 2 bases at J, leaving 5 bases unmatched. The CDR3 here is CASSLEGQITYEQYF. CDR3 sequence (DNA): TGTGCCAGCAGCTTAGAGGGACAGATTACCTACGAGCAGTACTTC.

V usage is TRBV9 and J usage is TRBJ1-1; a possible D gene is TRBD1 (5 bases). CDR1 and CDR2 (germline): SGDLS, YYNGEE. This CDR3 is built from 15 residues. Trimming took off 0 bases at V and 4 bases at J, with 13 bases between the two ends. DNA for the CDR3: TGTGCCAGCAGCGTAGATCCAGGGTTCGGCACTGAAGCTTTCTTT. This encodes CASSVDPGFGTEAFF.

A remark on this clone: The junction differs from germline at one of its ends, possibly a read error. The chain combines TRBV28 with TRBJ2-7; tentatively, D is TRBD2 (6 bases). Germline V CDR1 and CDR2: MDHEN, SYDVKM. The CDR3 extends over 15 amino acids. CDR3 sequence (DNA): TGTGCCAGCACCTCCCTCTCTGGCGGGGTACCGGGATGGAACTTC. It yields the protein CASTSLSGGVPGWNF.

This clone has a single count. This rearrangement joins TRBV19 to TRBJ1-5; D remains unclear. This CDR3 region has 13 residues. Trimming left V 4 bases short and J 9 bases short, with 13 bases between. From germline, CDR1 is LNHDA and CDR2 SQIVND (reference sequence). The CDR3 sequence is CASSTGSFGPQHF. The CDR3 nucleotides are TGTGCCAGTAGTACAGGTTCCTTCGGGCCCCAGCATTTT.

CDR3 DNA: TGTGCCATCAGTGAGGCGGGGAGCGTCATGAACACTGAAGCTTTCTTT. It yields the protein CAISEAGSVMNTEAFF. V and J are TRBV10-3 and TRBJ1-1; D unresolved. This CDR3 is 16 amino acids long. V shed 2 bases and J shed 0 bases, with 13 bases lying between them. Germline CDR1 is ENHRY and CDR2 is SYGVKD.

The genes are TRBV19 and TRBJ1-2, with a possible D match to TRBD1 (5 bases). Germline loops: CDR1 LNHDA, CDR2 SQIVND (reference sequence). V lost 5 bases and J lost 3, with 13 bases in between. The CDR3 spans 14 residues. The CDR3 bases are TGTGCCAGTAGTTCCCTGGCGGGGGACTATGGCTACACCTTC. It codes for CASSSLAGDYGYTF.

This chain links TRBV7-9 with TRBJ2-2; no firm D call. The germline V gene encodes CDR1 SEHNR and CDR2 FQNEAQ (reference sequence). Trimming shortened V by 5 bases and J by 5 bases, and 18 bases separated the two germline ends. This CDR3 is built from 16 residues. CDR3 coding DNA: TGTGCCAGCAGCCCCATTGAGGCGTTTCGGACCGGGGAGCTGTTTTTT. This sequence encodes CASSPIEAFRTGELFF.

The rearrangement uses TRBV28 and TRBJ2-7, with 7 bases matching TRBD2. This CDR3 comprises 12 residues. Germline V gene data show CDR1 as MDHEN and CDR2 as SYDVKM. The V and J ends lost 3 bases and 7 bases, in that order; junction bases with no gene match: 3. CDR3 bases: TGTGCCAGCAGTTTGGCGGGGGAGGAGCAGTACTTC. As protein: CASSLAGEEQYF.

The CDR3 bases are TGCAGCGCCCGAGCGGCGCGGAACACCGGGGAGCTGTTTTTT. Translating it yields CSARAARNTGELFF. V is TRBV29-1 and J is TRBJ2-2; a possible D gene is TRBD2 (5 bases). There are 14 residues in the CDR3. From germline, CDR1 is SQVTM and CDR2 ANQGSEA. The germline V and J ends were trimmed by 7 bases and 1 base, with 13 bases remaining between them.

V is TRBV5-1 and J is TRBJ1-2; 11 bases map to TRBD1. Per germline, CDR1 SGHRS and CDR2 YFSETQ. The CDR3 totals 16 residues. Trimming cost V 4 bases and J 4 bases; bases outside gene matches: 9. The CDR3 DNA is TGCGCCAGCAGCCCTCCCGGACAGGGGGCCGGCTATGGCTACACCTTC. It codes for CASSPPGQGAGYGYTF.

The V and J genes are TRBV7-2 and TRBJ1-2, with TRBD1 matching 7 bases. Germline V lookup: CDR1 SGHTA, CDR2 FQGNSA. CDR3 length: 17 residues. The V segment lost 3 bases and the J segment 11 bases; nucleotides outside the gene matches: 21. Here the CDR3 reads CASSFSPIGTAGFVYTF. The CDR3 DNA sequence: TGTGCCAGCAGCTTTTCCCCTATTGGGACAGCGGGCTTTGTGTACACCTTC.

V is TRBV7-8 and J is TRBJ2-1; tentatively, D is TRBD2 (6 bases). Germline CDR1 and CDR2: SGHVS and FQNEAQ. This CDR3 contains 16 residues. V lost 5 bases and J lost 9, with 23 bases in between. The CDR3 DNA reads as TGTGCCAGCAGCCATCACCGTCTAGCGAGTAGGCGTGAGCAGTTCTTC. Its protein product is CASSHHRLASRREQFF.

The J gene is TRBJ1-1, the V gene TRBV28; no clear D. Trimming cost V 6 bases and J 1 base, with 9 bases left between them. CDR3 length equals 13 residues. Germline V CDR1 and CDR2: MDHEN, SYDVKM. CDR3 bases: TGTGCCAGCAGAATTCGGGGGAACACTGAAGCTTTCTTT. This sequence encodes CASRIRGNTEAFF.

This rearrangement joins TRBV28 to TRBJ1-1; 11 bases line up with TRBD1. Germline CDR1 reads MDHEN; CDR2 reads SYDVKM. There are 15 residues in the CDR3. J was trimmed by 5 bases and V by 4 bases; bases with no gene match: 6. CDR3 loop: CASSYGDRGGTEAFF. CDR3 nucleotides: TGTGCCAGCAGTTATGGGGACAGGGGGGGGACTGAAGCTTTCTTT.

The table lists this clone with a count of one. The V gene is TRBV27, the J gene TRBJ2-1; weak D call: TRBD2 (6 bases). Per germline, CDR1 MNHEY and CDR2 SMNVEV (reference sequence). The CDR3 totals 14 residues. Deletions cut 8 bases from V and 9 bases from J, with 20 bases between. CDR3 coding DNA: TGTGCCAGCGGCTCCCGGGACTCCCCCTTTGAGCAGTTCTTC. Its protein product is CASGSRDSPFEQFF.

CDR3: CASSQPTLAGDAGRAADTQYF. Written as DNA, the CDR3 is TGTGCCAGCAGCCAACCGACACTAGCGGGAGACGCGGGGAGGGCGGCAGATACGCAGTATTTT. The chain uses TRBV4-2 and TRBJ2-3; the match to TRBD2 covers 11 bases. The germline CDR1 and CDR2 sequences are LGHNA and YNFKEQ. This CDR3 has 21 amino acids. Trimming cost V 2 bases and J 4 bases; bases outside gene matches: 20.

This chain uses TRBV6-5 with TRBJ2-3; 7 bases are shared with TRBD1. The V and J ends lost 6 bases and 4 bases, in that order; junction bases with no gene match: 7. Germline CDR1 reads MNHEY; CDR2 reads SVGAGI. This CDR3 spans 14 amino acids. The DNA of the CDR3 is TGTGCCAGCAGGTACACAGGGGTGGCAGATACGCAGTATTTT. Residues: CASRYTGVADTQYF.